This paragraph reports one T cell receptor beta chain. Its antigen remains unidentified. TCRdb keeps only in-frame clones here, not all; method: immunoSEQ multiplex PCR. The top ten clones hold 11% of a sample with approximately 130,000 clones, about 89% of them seen once. This record belongs to a study of T cell responses to AZD1222 COVID-19 vaccine. The V and J ends lost 1 base and 0 bases respectively, with 9 bases between them. Germline CDR1 is SNHLY and CDR2 is FYNNEI. The CDR3 covers 15 residues. Study results and caveats: Reportedly, close to half of spike-specific TCRs are directed against unmutated variant regions.

The TCR comes from an adult in good health. Source: peripheral blood, taken on day 0 of MenACWY control vaccination. The chain employs TRBV2 and TRBJ1-1; possibly TRBD1 for D (5 bases). This CDR3 is CASSEVGLVNTEAFF. In DNA form, the CDR3 reads TGTGCCAGCAGTGAAGTGGGGCTGGTGAACACTGAAGCTTTCTTT.